This TCR beta chain was sequenced during a study of T cells after posttransplantation cyclophosphamide. CDR3 length equals 21 residues. Germline V CDR1 and CDR2: MGHRA, YSYEKL. The V segment lost 1 base and the J segment 3 bases; nucleotides outside the gene matches: 19. In regard to this clone: Antigen unknown.

Overall study results and limits: Later post-transplant blood repertoires were often dominated by donor CD8+ memory clones. Recipient CMV seropositivity and CMV reactivation strongly tracked TRB clonality.

Methotrexate plus calcineurin inhibitor accompanied controls' myeloablative marrow transplants; sampling was 1 year later. Only in-frame clones appear in the TCRdb table, and some are missing; sequencing was by immunoSEQ multiplex PCR. The data show about 20,000 clones, roughly nine tenths seen once. The specimen comprised PBMCs, sampled around 390 days after allogeneic stem cell transplant with calcineurin inhibitor and methotrexate. The receptor was isolated from a female patient aged 25-39 years who received an allogeneic stem cell transplant from an unrelated donor, was CMV-positive, and had acute and chronic GVHD. Part of the T cells may come from the graft donor. V is TRBV4-1 and J is TRBJ2-3; 10 positions match TRBD2. This CDR3 reads CASSQVPGLAPQWDWTDTQYF. The CDR3 region has the DNA TGCGCCAGCAGCCAAGTACCGGGACTAGCGCCACAATGGGATTGGACAGATACGCAGTATTTT.